The text below deals with one T cell receptor (beta chain). Its antigen is currently unknown. This record comes from a study of shared clonotypes between healthy human individuals. Study as a whole: The people who gave samples were a couple of women and a few men aged 18 to 49. The study used three CD4 naive, three CD4 memory, two CD8 naive and one CD8 memory plate per donor.

This CDR3 is built from 16 residues. V was cut by 1 base and J by 14 bases, with 23 bases left in between. Germline V gene data show CDR1 as SGHVS and CDR2 as FNYEAQ. Sequencing used immunoSEQ multiplex PCR; TCRdb keeps in-frame clones, though not all of them. The table includes hundreds of thousands of clones, less than 98% detected once. The study's findings and limits: Several donors held around 5% of naive CD4 clonotypes in common.

This receptor was obtained from a woman aged 25-40 years in good health. The J gene is TRBJ1-4, the V gene TRBV7-6; D is possibly TRBD1 (5 bases). Sequenced input: naive CD4+ T cells sorted from blood. Regarding subset: CD45RA+ positively selected. This CDR3 reads CASSLVGPLEAVKLFF. The CDR3, as DNA: TGTGCCAGCAGCTTAGTGGGACCACTGGAGGCAGTCAAGCTGTTTTTT.